These 27 T cell receptor beta chains were all obtained from the same sample, sequenced in a study of blood T cell repertoires in COVID-19. Sequencing was performed with immunoSEQ multiplex PCR; in TCRdb, only in-frame clones are kept and a portion is missing. The sample has 360,000 or so clones, roughly 87% seen once. Input material: PBMCs or T cells enriched from blood (not recorded which). These receptors originate from a woman under 40 who had recovered from COVID-19.

The rearrangement links TRBV19 to TRBJ1-5; 7 bases agree with TRBD1. CDR3 length: 16 amino acids. Unmatched junction bases numbered 8, after V lost 6 bases and J lost 0 bases. Germline V CDR1 and CDR2: LNHDA, SQIVND (reference sequence). This CDR3 is CASRPRGANSNQPQHF. The CDR3 nucleotides are TGTGCCAGTAGGCCCAGGGGGGCAAATAGCAATCAGCCCCAGCATTTT.

J is TRBJ2-7 and V is TRBV27; 9 bases map to TRBD1. Trimming at V came to 5 bases and at J to 5 bases, leaving 13 bases not matched to a gene. The V gene's germline CDR1 is MNHEY and CDR2 SMNVEV (reference sequence). The CDR3 totals 16 residues. The CDR3 DNA is TGTGCCAGCAGTCCCCGGGACAGGGTCATGGGTCACGAGCAGTACTTC. This gives the protein CASSPRDRVMGHEQYF.

Written as DNA, the CDR3 is TGTGCCAGCTCACCATGGGGAGGACTGACGAGCTCCTACAATGAGCAGTTCTTC. It translates to CASSPWGGLTSSYNEQFF. The chain employs TRBV18 and TRBJ2-1; D is possibly TRBD2 (6 bases). The CDR3 totals 18 residues. The V gene's germline CDR1 is KGHSH and CDR2 LQKENI. The V gene lost 2 bases and the J gene lost 0 bases, with 17 bases spanning the gap.

V gene TRBV5-1 combines with J gene TRBJ2-3, with 10 bases matching TRBD2. Germline assignment: CDR1 SGHRS and CDR2 YFSETQ. V trimming: 4 bases; J trimming: 4 bases; junction bases outside the gene matches: 9. The CDR3 runs 16 residues. CDR3 DNA: TGCGCCAGCAGCCCACCGGGACTAGCGTTTGCAGATACGCAGTATTTT. It encodes CASSPPGLAFADTQYF. Full variable domain (remainder filled in from reference TRBV5-1 and TRBJ2-3): KAGVTQTPRYLIKTRGQQVTLSCSPISGHRSVSWYQQTPGQGLQFLFEYFSETQRNKGNFPGRFSGRQFSNSRSEMNVSTLELGDSALYLCASSPPGLAFADTQYFGPGTRLTVL.

The gene calls are TRBV15 and TRBJ1-4; the D gene is possibly TRBD1 (6 bases). V was cut by 4 bases and J by 8 bases, with 14 bases left in between. The germline V gene has CDR1 LNHNV and CDR2 YYDKDF (reference sequence). The CDR3 consists of 14 residues. The CDR3 region is CATSNGQGPEKLFF. The CDR3 DNA is TGTGCCACCAGCAACGGGCAGGGGCCCGAAAAACTGTTTTTT.

The rearrangement links TRBV5-4 to TRBJ1-1; the match to TRBD1 covers 8 bases. This CDR3 contains 14 residues. The trim removed 0 bases at V and 6 bases at J, leaving 4 bases unmatched. Germline CDR1 SGHNT, CDR2 YYREEE (reference sequence). The CDR3 DNA is TGTGCCAGCAGCTTGGCCCAGGGGGCGCCTGAAGCTTTCTTT. It encodes CASSLAQGAPEAFF.

The chain links TRBV18 to TRBJ2-3; 11 nucleotides align to TRBD2. There are 19 residues in the CDR3. The germline CDR1 and CDR2 sequences are KGHSH and LQKENI. The V gene end was trimmed by 1 base and the J gene end by 0 bases; junction bases not matched to a gene: 9. The CDR3 protein is CASSPRGLAGGTSTDTQYF. For the CDR3, the DNA is TGTGCCAGCTCACCACGAGGCCTAGCGGGAGGAACAAGCACAGATACGCAGTATTTT.

This clone occurred once. This rearrangement joins TRBV3-1 (or the pseudogene TRBV3-2) to TRBJ2-7; TRBD1 matches 8 bases. Germline CDR1 LGHDT, CDR2 YNNKEL (reference sequence). Trimming at V came to 1 base and at J to 3 bases, leaving 5 bases not matched to a gene. This CDR3 contains 15 residues. For the CDR3, the DNA is TGTGCCAGCAGCCAAGTACCAGGACAGGGCTACGAGCAGTACTTC. Its translation is CASSQVPGQGYEQYF.

The rearrangement joins TRBV19 to TRBJ1-2, with 8 bases lining up with TRBD1. CDR1 is LNHDA, CDR2 SQIVND, per germline (reference sequence). V dropped 0 bases and J dropped 2; count of bases not matched to a gene: 2. CDR3 size: 15 residues. CDR3 protein: CASSIDTGGNYGYTF. The CDR3 DNA sequence: TGTGCCAGTAGTATAGACACAGGGGGAAACTATGGCTACACCTTC.

Concerning this clone: In the same sample, other DNA sequences code for this CDR3. CDR3 DNA: TGTGCCAGTAGTATAGGGACAGGGCGGTACGAGCAGTACTTC. Translating it yields CASSIGTGRYEQYF. This chain links TRBV19 with TRBJ2-7; 8 bases align to TRBD1. Unmatched junction bases numbered 3, after V lost 1 base and J lost 4 bases. CDR1 and CDR2 from the germline V gene are LNHDA and SQIVND (reference sequence). The CDR3 has 14 amino acids.

This chain joins TRBV13 and TRBJ2-3; weak D call: TRBD2 (6 bases). Germline V lookup: CDR1 PRHDT, CDR2 FYEKMQ (reference sequence). CDR3 length: 16 amino acids. With 4 bases removed from V and 4 bases from J, the gap between germline ends came to 18 bases. CDR3 in DNA: TGTGCCAGCAGCTCGCCCGGGCTAGCGTCGGCAGATACGCAGTATTTT. Amino acid sequence: CASSSPGLASADTQYF.

This rearrangement joins TRBV13 to TRBJ1-4, with 11 bases aligning to TRBD1. The CDR3 has 20 residues. Germline V gene data show CDR1 as PRHDT and CDR2 as FYEKMQ (reference sequence). The junction had 10 bases not matched to a gene; V was cut back by 0 bases and J by 1 base. CDR3 in amino acids: CASSLGPNRGQGGTNEKLFF. Here the CDR3 DNA reads TGTGCCAGCAGCTTAGGCCCCAACAGGGGACAGGGGGGAACTAATGAAAAACTGTTTTTT.

The chain uses TRBV3-1 (or the pseudogene TRBV3-2) and TRBJ1-2; 9 bases are shared with TRBD1. J lost 7 bases, V lost 2 bases, and 8 bases had no gene match. CDR3 length equals 15 residues. Germline values: CDR1 LGHDT, CDR2 YNNKEL (reference sequence). The CDR3 nucleotides are TGTGCCAGCAGCCAAACAAGGGGACAGGGAGGTGGCTACACCTTC. Translated, it gives CASSQTRGQGGGYTF.

This chain links TRBV5-8 with TRBJ2-1; 12 bases agree with TRBD2. Germline V CDR1 and CDR2: SGHTS, YDEGEE. After removal of 0 bases from V and 5 bases from J, the junction contained 9 bases not matched to a gene. This CDR3 has 18 residues. The CDR3, as DNA: TGTGCCAGCAGCTTGGTCGTCCTACTAGCGGGAGGTCACAATGAGCAGTTCTTC. Its translation is CASSLVVLLAGGHNEQFF.

V is TRBV27 and J is TRBJ2-7; D is undetermined. Trimming removed 5 bases from V and 5 bases from J, with 16 bases in between. This CDR3 has 14 residues. The germline V gene has CDR1 MNHEY and CDR2 SMNVEV (reference sequence). In DNA, the CDR3 is TGTGCCAGCAGTCCCCTCTCCAGGTTTGACGAGCAGTACTTC. It translates to CASSPLSRFDEQYF.

V is TRBV19 and J is TRBJ2-3; no definite D call. This CDR3 contains 15 residues. Germline V lookup: CDR1 LNHDA, CDR2 SQIVND (reference sequence). Trimming removed 3 bases at V and 2 bases at J, with 12 bases between. The CDR3 here is CASSIPTYPTDTQYF. As DNA, the CDR3 is TGTGCCAGTAGTATCCCCACTTACCCCACAGATACGCAGTATTTT.

The rearrangement joins TRBV6-1 to TRBJ1-2; D uncertain. This CDR3 contains 14 residues. Germline loops: CDR1 MNHNS, CDR2 SASEGT. The germline V and J ends were trimmed by 2 bases and 4 bases, with 11 bases remaining between them. The CDR3 DNA reads TGTGCCAGCAGTGAACCGGCGGAGTTCTATGGCTACACCTTC. This translates into CASSEPAEFYGYTF.

J is TRBJ2-5 and V is TRBV3-1 (or the pseudogene TRBV3-2); TRBD2 is a possible D gene (5 bases). V dropped 8 bases and J dropped 3 bases, with 19 bases sitting between them. CDR1 and CDR2 (germline): LGHDT, YNNKEL (reference sequence). The CDR3 has 15 amino acids. This chain's CDR3 is CASRHYGVSEETQYF. CDR3 DNA: TGTGCCAGCCGACACTACGGGGTTTCGGAAGAGACCCAGTACTTC.

A note on this clone: The germline gene is not matched at one end of the junction; a read error may be the cause. V usage is TRBV20-1 and J usage is TRBJ2-2; unclear D gene. This CDR3 contains 14 residues. Germline lookup yields CDR1 DFQATT and CDR2 SNEGSKA (reference sequence). The CDR3 region has the DNA TGCAGTGCTAGTGTACAGCTGAACGCCGGGGAGCTGTTTTTT. Translated: CSASVQLNAGELFF.

The chain carries TRBV4-2 and TRBJ2-7, with D maybe TRBD1 (5 bases). The germline gives CDR1 LGHNA, CDR2 YNFKEQ. The V end lost 4 bases, the J end lost 7 bases, and 29 bases lay between the germline ends. The CDR3 is made up of 18 amino acids. In DNA, the CDR3 is TGTGCCAGCAGCCCTACACCCCGGACACCAGTTTTCGATCGGGAGCAGTACTTC. This codes for CASSPTPRTPVFDREQYF.

This clone was counted a single time. The chain is built from TRBV15 and TRBJ1-6; 10 nucleotides agree with TRBD1. Germline V CDR1 and CDR2: LNHNV, YYDKDF (reference sequence). CDR3 size: 16 residues. The J segment lost 4 bases and the V segment lost 9 bases, leaving 9 bases of the junction unmatched. The CDR3 is CATAKDRGVYNSPLHF. The CDR3 DNA sequence: TGTGCCACGGCTAAGGACAGGGGGGTTTATAATTCACCCCTCCACTTT.

CDR3: CASNRARGGDTQYF. The CDR3 nucleotides read TGTGCCAGCAACCGGGCCCGAGGAGGAGATACGCAGTATTTT. The J gene is TRBJ2-3, the V gene TRBV2, with D perhaps matching TRBD2 (5 bases). Germline CDR1 is SNHLY and CDR2 is FYNNEI. The CDR3 spans 14 residues. V was trimmed by 7 bases and J by 5 bases, leaving 16 bases between them. Using reference TRBV2 and TRBJ2-3 for the parts outside the CDR3, the full variable domain is EPEVTQTPSHQVTQMGQEVILRCVPISNHLYFYWYRQILGQKVEFLVSFYNNEISEKSEIFDDQFSVERPDGSNFTLKIRSTKLEDSAMYFCASNRARGGDTQYFGPGTRLTVL.

The V gene is TRBV25-1, the J gene TRBJ1-5; 7 bases match TRBD1. V was pared by 3 bases and J by 4 bases, with 6 bases of the junction left unmatched. The V gene's germline CDR1 is MGHDK and CDR2 SYGVNS. The CDR3 is 15 residues long. The CDR3 region has the DNA TGTGCCAGCAGTGAGTCCAGGGGGGCGAATCAGCCCCAGCATTTT. Its protein is CASSESRGANQPQHF.

The chain joins TRBV28 to TRBJ2-7; 7 bases agree with TRBD2. The V gene end was trimmed by 2 bases and the J gene end by 7 bases; junction bases not matched to a gene: 5. Germline lookup yields CDR1 MDHEN and CDR2 SYDVKM. This CDR3 is 13 amino acids long. The CDR3 nucleotides read TGTGCCAGCAGTTTAGGGGGGAGGGGTGAGCAGTACTTC. Translation gives CASSLGGRGEQYF.

The chain combines TRBV14 with TRBJ2-5; TRBD1 might be the D (6 bases). This CDR3 contains 14 residues. Germline CDR1 reads SGHDN; CDR2 reads FVKESK. Deletions cut 2 bases from V and 7 bases from J, with 14 bases between. CDR3 nucleotides: TGTGCCAGCAGCCAACTACAGGGCCCGGGGACCCAGTACTTC. It encodes CASSQLQGPGTQYF. Drawing the rest from reference TRBV14 and TRBJ2-5, the complete variable domain is EAGVTQFPSHSVIEKGQTVTLRCDPISGHDNLYWYRRVMGKEIKFLLHFVKESKQDESGMPNNRFLAERTGGTYSTLKVQPAELEDSGVYFCASSQLQGPGTQYFGPGTRLLVL.

This chain connects TRBV28 to TRBJ1-6; TRBD1 is a possible D gene (5 bases). The germline CDR1 and CDR2 sequences are MDHEN and SYDVKM. V was pared by 2 bases and J by 2 bases, with 7 bases between. CDR3 length: 15 residues. The CDR3 region is CASSLAGPYNSPLHF. The CDR3 DNA reads as TGTGCCAGCAGTTTAGCAGGGCCCTATAATTCACCCCTCCACTTT.

V gene TRBV25-1 combines with J gene TRBJ2-3; maybe TRBD2 (5 bases). Trimming removed 4 bases from V and 1 base from J, with 6 bases in between. Germline V gene sequence: CDR1 MGHDK, CDR2 SYGVNS. CDR3 length: 13 amino acids. CDR3 DNA: TGTGCCAGCAGTGCGCGGGGCACAGATACGCAGTATTTT. Amino acids: CASSARGTDTQYF.